This T cell receptor (beta chain) was captured by sequencing in a study of T-cell memory formation after mild COVID-19. Each CDR3 protein is one row after TCRdb ran MiXCR on the 5' RACE reads. The sample contains roughly 250,000 distinct CDR3 sequences, 16% of which appear only once. As to this clonotype: What it recognizes is unknown.

Notes on the study in general: Detection of some responders pre-infection suggested pre-existing cross-reactive memory T cells participated.

The V gene lost 0 bases and the J gene lost 7 bases, with 10 bases spanning the gap. The CDR3 covers 15 residues. The germline CDR1 and CDR2 sequences are MNHEY and SVGEGT. V and J are TRBV6-2 or TRBV6-3 and TRBJ1-6; no clear D gene. The TCR originated in a man younger than 30 who had mild COVID-19 (a few samples of this study predate the infection). Cell type and time point are not known. Sequences were obtained from PBMCs or a T cell subset sorted from them (not recorded which). Here the CDR3 DNA reads TGTGCCAGCAGTTACTCGGCGTTTCTCAATTCACCCCTCCACTTT. It encodes CASSYSAFLNSPLHF.